Listed below are T cell receptor beta chains from one sample, sequenced in a study of T cells in Graves' hyperthyroidism and ophthalmopathy. One entry per CDR3 protein, called by TCRdb with MiXCR from the multiplex PCR reads. The table lists hundreds of thousands of distinct CDR3 sequences, roughly 14% of them singletons. The sample comprised blood. These receptors all come from a woman between 18 and 29 years old with Graves' hyperthyroidism that later progressed to Graves' ophthalmopathy. Each CDR3 is given with its conserved first and last residue. Fields, in order: D gene, J gene, clone size, V gene, CDR3 protein, CDR3 DNA. The D gene is left open where the match is weak. Size values are once, few and many counts, or a class for expanded clones, and some rows have none.

D gene: NA; J gene: TRBJ2-1; clone size: few; V gene: TRBV10-3; CDR3 protein: CAISDNRGAGDEQFF; CDR3 DNA: TGTGCCATCAGTGACAATAGGGGGGCTGGGGATGAGCAGTTCTTC
D gene: TRBD1; J gene: TRBJ1-1; clone size: NA; V gene: TRBV28; CDR3 protein: CASSTGQAPRATEAFF; CDR3 DNA: TGTGCCAGCAGTACTGGACAGGCCCCTCGGGCGACTGAAGCTTTCTTT
D gene: TRBD2; J gene: TRBJ2-1; clone size: many; V gene: TRBV28; CDR3 protein: CASSIGLGGRDEQFF; CDR3 DNA: TGTGCCAGCAGTATCGGACTGGGAGGGAGGGATGAGCAGTTCTTC
D gene: NA; J gene: TRBJ2-3; clone size: many; V gene: TRBV5-1; CDR3 protein: CASSLGFDVTDTQYF; CDR3 DNA: TGCGCCAGCAGCTTGGGATTCGACGTTACAGATACGCAGTATTTT
D gene: TRBD2; J gene: TRBJ2-7; clone size: NA; V gene: TRBV5-1; CDR3 protein: CASSLWTREAEQYF; CDR3 DNA: TGCGCCAGCAGCTTGTGGACTAGAGAGGCCGAGCAGTACTTC
D gene: TRBD2; J gene: TRBJ2-3; clone size: many; V gene: TRBV15; CDR3 protein: CATSTPSGDTQYF; CDR3 DNA: TGTGCCACCAGCACCCCTAGCGGGGATACGCAGTATTTT
D gene: NA; J gene: TRBJ2-3; clone size: many; V gene: TRBV6-1; CDR3 protein: CASTDWTGTDTQYF; CDR3 DNA: TGTGCCAGCACCGACTGGACTGGCACAGATACGCAGTATTTT
D gene: TRBD1; J gene: TRBJ2-7; clone size: many; V gene: TRBV15; CDR3 protein: CATSGDRGSYEQYF; CDR3 DNA: TGTGCCACCAGCGGGGACAGGGGTTCCTACGAGCAGTACTTC
D gene: NA; J gene: TRBJ2-5; clone size: many; V gene: TRBV2; CDR3 protein: CASSGSPGMETQYF; CDR3 DNA: TGTGCCAGCAGTGGGTCCCCGGGAATGGAGACCCAGTACTTC
D gene: NA; J gene: TRBJ2-1; clone size: many; V gene: TRBV12-3/TRBV12-4; CDR3 protein: CASSMTSRGQFF; CDR3 DNA: TGTGCCAGCAGTATGACTAGTCGGGGGCAGTTCTTC
D gene: TRBD1; J gene: TRBJ2-7; clone size: many; V gene: TRBV6-1; CDR3 protein: CASRLKDRAPLLDEQYF; CDR3 DNA: TGTGCCAGCAGACTGAAGGACAGGGCACCCCTATTGGACGAGCAGTACTTC
D gene: TRBD1; J gene: TRBJ2-1; clone size: few; V gene: TRBV12-3/TRBV12-4; CDR3 protein: CASSRTGGPYNEQFF; CDR3 DNA: TGTGCCAGCAGCCGGACAGGGGGCCCCTACAATGAGCAGTTCTTC
D gene: NA; J gene: TRBJ2-1; clone size: few; V gene: TRBV11-3; CDR3 protein: CASSITVANEQFF; CDR3 DNA: TGTGCCAGCAGCATTACAGTGGCCAATGAGCAGTTCTTC
D gene: TRBD2; J gene: TRBJ2-1; clone size: once; V gene: TRBV5-1; CDR3 protein: CASSTGTSGHYNEQFF; CDR3 DNA: TGCGCCAGCAGCACGGGGACTAGCGGGCACTACAATGAGCAGTTCTTC
D gene: NA; J gene: TRBJ2-1; clone size: many; V gene: TRBV28; CDR3 protein: CASSYSSYNEQFF; CDR3 DNA: TGTGCCAGCAGTTACAGCTCCTACAATGAGCAGTTCTTC
D gene: TRBD1; J gene: TRBJ1-5; clone size: many; V gene: TRBV7-2; CDR3 protein: CASSPGGTGNQPQHF; CDR3 DNA: TGTGCCAGCAGCCCAGGGGGGACAGGGAATCAGCCCCAGCATTTT
D gene: NA; J gene: TRBJ2-1; clone size: many; V gene: TRBV18; CDR3 protein: CASSLQEAYYNEQFF; CDR3 DNA: TGTGCCAGCTCACTACAGGAGGCGTACTACAATGAGCAGTTCTTC
D gene: NA; J gene: TRBJ2-5; clone size: many; V gene: TRBV2; CDR3 protein: CASRKQGGQTQYF; CDR3 DNA: TGTGCCAGCAGGAAACAGGGTGGGCAGACCCAGTACTTC
D gene: TRBD2; J gene: TRBJ2-1; clone size: NA; V gene: TRBV7-2; CDR3 protein: CASSPRVAGDYNEQFF; CDR3 DNA: TGTGCCAGCAGCCCGAGGGTAGCGGGGGACTACAATGAGCAGTTCTTC
D gene: NA; J gene: TRBJ1-1; clone size: NA; V gene: TRBV19; CDR3 protein: CASKGPPPMNTEAFF; CDR3 DNA: TGTGCCAGCAAGGGACCGCCGCCCATGAACACTGAAGCTTTCTTT
D gene: TRBD2; J gene: TRBJ2-3; clone size: many; V gene: TRBV7-6; CDR3 protein: CASSHLRGLAGVADTQYF; CDR3 DNA: TGTGCCAGCAGCCACCTCCGGGGGCTAGCGGGAGTTGCAGATACGCAGTATTTT
D gene: NA; J gene: TRBJ2-2; clone size: many; V gene: TRBV2; CDR3 protein: CASSVGTGELFF; CDR3 DNA: TGTGCCAGCAGTGTTGGCACCGGGGAGCTGTTTTTT
D gene: TRBD2; J gene: TRBJ2-7; clone size: many; V gene: TRBV28; CDR3 protein: CASSLGPSPGLLWGEQYF; CDR3 DNA: TGTGCCAGCAGTTTGGGCCCCTCTCCGGGACTATTGTGGGGCGAGCAGTACTTC
D gene: TRBD1; J gene: TRBJ1-4; clone size: many; V gene: TRBV7-9; CDR3 protein: CASSRRQGTNEKLFF; CDR3 DNA: TGTGCCAGCAGCCGAAGACAGGGTACTAATGAAAAACTGTTTTTT
D gene: NA; J gene: TRBJ1-5; clone size: NA; V gene: TRBV19; CDR3 protein: CASHTGRDQPQHF; CDR3 DNA: TGTGCCAGTCACACCGGGAGAGACCAGCCCCAGCATTTT
D gene: NA; J gene: TRBJ2-7; clone size: many; V gene: TRBV12-3/TRBV12-4; CDR3 protein: CASAGASYEQYF; CDR3 DNA: TGTGCCAGCGCAGGGGCTTCCTACGAGCAGTACTTC
D gene: TRBD1; J gene: TRBJ2-5; clone size: many; V gene: TRBV7-9; CDR3 protein: CASSSPGTAQQETQYF; CDR3 DNA: TGTGCCAGCAGCTCTCCCGGGACAGCACAACAAGAGACCCAGTACTTC
D gene: NA; J gene: TRBJ2-1; clone size: NA; V gene: TRBV11-2; CDR3 protein: CASSFELTGTSSVDEQFF; CDR3 DNA: TGTGCCAGCAGCTTTGAACTGACCGGGACATCGTCAGTCGATGAGCAGTTCTTC
D gene: TRBD1; J gene: TRBJ2-4; clone size: few; V gene: TRBV5-1; CDR3 protein: CASSLGGRQGQNIQYF; CDR3 DNA: TGCGCCAGCAGCTTGGGGGGGAGACAGGGCCAAAACATTCAGTACTTC
D gene: TRBD1; J gene: TRBJ1-2; clone size: many; V gene: TRBV10-3; CDR3 protein: CAIKPKTGSGGYTF; CDR3 DNA: TGTGCCATCAAGCCAAAGACAGGGTCGGGTGGCTACACCTTC
D gene: NA; J gene: TRBJ2-2; clone size: NA; V gene: TRBV28; CDR3 protein: CASRLKGTGELFF; CDR3 DNA: TGTGCCAGCCGATTAAAGGGCACCGGGGAGCTGTTTTTT
D gene: TRBD1; J gene: TRBJ1-2; clone size: many; V gene: TRBV30; CDR3 protein: CAWSHTGTGGHGYTF; CDR3 DNA: TGTGCCTGGAGTCACACCGGGACAGGGGGCCATGGCTACACCTTC
D gene: NA; J gene: TRBJ1-5; clone size: many; V gene: TRBV2; CDR3 protein: CASSDPQINQPQHF; CDR3 DNA: TGTGCCAGCAGTGATCCACAGATCAATCAGCCCCAGCATTTT
D gene: NA; J gene: TRBJ2-1; clone size: NA; V gene: TRBV11-3; CDR3 protein: CASSRRGGRNERFF; CDR3 DNA: TGTGCCAGCAGCAGAAGGGGCGGGCGAAATGAGCGGTTCTTC
D gene: TRBD1; J gene: TRBJ1-2; clone size: NA; V gene: TRBV4-2; CDR3 protein: CASSQGDRGGYGYTF; CDR3 DNA: TGTGCCAGCAGCCAAGGGGACAGGGGCGGCTATGGCTACACCTTC
D gene: NA; J gene: TRBJ2-2; clone size: many; V gene: TRBV6-1; CDR3 protein: CASSLAEANTGELFF; CDR3 DNA: TGTGCCAGCAGTTTAGCGGAGGCGAACACCGGGGAGCTGTTTTTT
D gene: TRBD2; J gene: TRBJ2-1; clone size: NA; V gene: TRBV6-1; CDR3 protein: CASRQNGEGDEQFF; CDR3 DNA: TGTGCCAGCAGACAGAACGGGGAGGGAGATGAGCAGTTCTTC
D gene: NA; J gene: TRBJ2-3; clone size: many; V gene: TRBV7-9; CDR3 protein: CASSGETGLPTDTQYF; CDR3 DNA: TGTGCCAGCAGCGGCGAAACAGGTCTCCCGACAGATACGCAGTATTTT
D gene: TRBD1; J gene: TRBJ2-2; clone size: many; V gene: TRBV5-1; CDR3 protein: CASSPDQGAAGELFF; CDR3 DNA: TGCGCCAGCAGCCCCGATCAGGGGGCGGCCGGGGAGCTGTTTTTT
D gene: TRBD2; J gene: TRBJ2-7; clone size: many; V gene: TRBV28; CDR3 protein: CASSSKSGRGSYEQYF; CDR3 DNA: TGTGCCAGCAGTTCGAAAAGCGGGAGAGGCTCCTACGAGCAGTACTTC
D gene: NA; J gene: TRBJ2-5; clone size: many; V gene: TRBV11-2; CDR3 protein: CASAIGSTETQYF; CDR3 DNA: TGTGCCAGCGCCATCGGCAGCACGGAGACCCAGTACTTC
D gene: TRBD2; J gene: TRBJ2-5; clone size: NA; V gene: TRBV4-1; CDR3 protein: CASSQGRTLAGEETQYF; CDR3 DNA: TGCGCCAGCAGCCAAGGGCGGACACTAGCGGGAGAGGAGACCCAGTACTTC
D gene: NA; J gene: TRBJ2-1; clone size: NA; V gene: TRBV6-1; CDR3 protein: CASSYGKWDEQFF; CDR3 DNA: TGTGCCAGCAGTTATGGGAAGTGGGATGAGCAGTTCTTC
D gene: TRBD2; J gene: TRBJ2-1; clone size: NA; V gene: TRBV19; CDR3 protein: CASSIERLAGNEQFF; CDR3 DNA: TGTGCCAGTAGTATAGAGAGACTAGCGGGAAACGAGCAGTTCTTC
D gene: TRBD2; J gene: TRBJ2-1; clone size: many; V gene: TRBV7-9; CDR3 protein: CASSLEVRLAGNEQFF; CDR3 DNA: TGTGCCAGCAGCTTAGAGGTTAGACTAGCTGGCAATGAGCAGTTCTTC
D gene: NA; J gene: TRBJ2-5; clone size: many; V gene: TRBV28; CDR3 protein: CASSPSRWFLQETQYF; CDR3 DNA: TGTGCCAGCAGTCCCTCCAGGTGGTTCCTACAAGAGACCCAGTACTTC
D gene: NA; J gene: TRBJ2-3; clone size: many; V gene: TRBV27; CDR3 protein: CASSATGSGTDTQYF; CDR3 DNA: TGTGCCAGCAGTGCAACAGGGTCTGGCACAGATACGCAGTATTTT
D gene: NA; J gene: TRBJ2-5; clone size: many; V gene: TRBV18; CDR3 protein: CASSPLRTETQYF; CDR3 DNA: TGTGCCAGCTCACCCCTAAGGACGGAGACCCAGTACTTC
D gene: NA; J gene: TRBJ2-7; clone size: many; V gene: TRBV27; CDR3 protein: CASSLSQTGTYEQYF; CDR3 DNA: TGTGCCAGCAGTTTATCCCAAACAGGCACCTACGAGCAGTACTTC
D gene: TRBD2; J gene: TRBJ2-3; clone size: many; V gene: TRBV20-1; CDR3 protein: CSTSTVGLGHTDTQYF; CDR3 DNA: TGCAGTACCTCGACGGTGGGACTAGGGCACACAGATACGCAGTATTTT